A single sample is the source of the 22 T cell receptor beta chains below, sequenced in a study of blood T cell repertoires in COVID-19. The assay was immunoSEQ multiplex PCR, and TCRdb's table has in-frame clones only and misses some. This table has over 150,000 clones, over 75% appearing once. The sample taken for sequencing was peripheral blood. These receptors all come from an elderly man with COVID-19, enrolled during active disease.

DNA of the CDR3: TGTGCCAGCAGCATCCAGAGGGGCGGGGTGACAGATACGCAGTATTTT. The encoded protein is CASSIQRGGVTDTQYF. The rearrangement joins TRBV9 to TRBJ2-3, with a possible D match to TRBD2 (6 bases). Trimming took off 4 bases at V and 3 bases at J, with 18 bases between the two ends. CDR3 size: 16 residues. Germline values: CDR1 SGDLS, CDR2 YYNGEE.

This chain uses TRBV2 with TRBJ2-7; the D gene is possibly TRBD2 (5 bases). CDR1 SNHLY and CDR2 FYNNEI come from the germline V gene. The CDR3 runs 15 residues. The V end lost 2 bases, the J end lost 1 base, and 12 bases lay between the germline ends. The CDR3 is CASSEWRTLSYEQYF. For the CDR3, the DNA is TGTGCCAGCAGTGAATGGAGGACTTTGTCCTACGAGCAGTACTTC. The full variable domain, completed using reference TRBV2 and TRBJ2-7, is EPEVTQTPSHQVTQMGQEVILRCVPISNHLYFYWYRQILGQKVEFLVSFYNNEISEKSEIFDDQFSVERPDGSNFTLKIRSTKLEDSAMYFCASSEWRTLSYEQYFGPGTRLTVT.

This clone was observed once. This sequence joins TRBV19 and TRBJ1-2, with D possibly TRBD1 on 6 matching bases. Germline CDR1 LNHDA, CDR2 SQIVND (reference sequence). The ends were cut back, 5 bases at V and 8 bases at J, with 12 bases in the middle. The CDR3 extends over 12 amino acids. Written as DNA, the CDR3 is TGTGCCAGTAGTGCAGGGGCCACAGGCTACACCTTC. This gives the protein CASSAGATGYTF. The complete variable domain, with remaining parts taken from reference TRBV19 and TRBJ1-2, reads DGGITQSPKYLFRKEGQNVTLSCEQNLNHDAMYWYRQDPGQGLRLIYYSQIVNDFQKGDIAEGYSVSREKKESFPLTVTSAQKNPTAFYLCASSAGATGYTFGSGTRLTVV.

About this clone: Germline and junction disagree at one end, which may indicate a read error. The chain recombines TRBV7-9 with TRBJ1-2; a possible D gene is TRBD1 (6 bases). The germline V gene has CDR1 SEHNR and CDR2 FQNEAQ (reference sequence). This CDR3 spans 15 amino acids. CDR3 protein: CASSQQGPLRYGYTF. CDR3 sequence (DNA): TGTGCCAGCAGCCAACAGGGACCACTTAGGTATGGCTATACCTTC.

J is TRBJ2-6 and V is TRBV4-1, with D perhaps TRBD1 (5 bases). Trimming removed 0 bases at V and 2 bases at J, with 14 bases between. CDR1 is MGHRA and CDR2 is YSYEKL in the germline V gene. There are 18 residues in the CDR3. Here the CDR3 DNA reads TGCGCCAGCAGCCAAGATTACCAGGGTCTAACTGGGGCCAACGTCCTGACTTTC. This codes for CASSQDYQGLTGANVLTF.

The V call is TRBV5-4, the J call TRBJ1-1; D unresolved. The CDR3 loop spans 13 amino acids. V was trimmed by 0 bases and J by 3 bases, leaving 6 bases between them. CDR1 and CDR2 (germline): SGHNT, YYREEE (reference sequence). The CDR3 DNA sequence: TGTGCCAGCAGCTTGGACGTAGACACTGAAGCTTTCTTT. Translating gives CASSLDVDTEAFF.

J is TRBJ2-2 and V is TRBV5-1; D may be TRBD2 (6 bases). This CDR3 is 16 amino acids long. Germline assignment: CDR1 SGHRS and CDR2 YFSETQ. Between the trimmed V and J ends, which lost 4 bases and 0 bases, there was a span of 13 bases. Here the CDR3 reads CASSPRTIANTGELFF. CDR3 nucleotide sequence: TGCGCCAGCAGCCCACGGACTATCGCGAACACCGGGGAGCTGTTTTTT. The full variable domain, with the rest looked up from reference TRBV5-1 and TRBJ2-2, is KAGVTQTPRYLIKTRGQQVTLSCSPISGHRSVSWYQQTPGQGLQFLFEYFSETQRNKGNFPGRFSGRQFSNSRSEMNVSTLELGDSALYLCASSPRTIANTGELFFGEGSRLTVL.

The J gene is TRBJ1-1, the V gene TRBV7-3; D uncertain. The CDR3 extends over 13 amino acids. The germline V gene encodes CDR1 SGHTA and CDR2 FQGTGA. V lost 2 bases, J lost 5 bases, and 9 bases lay in between. DNA of the CDR3: TGTGCCAGCAGCTTATCGCTCAGAACTGAAGCTTTCTTT. Translation gives CASSLSLRTEAFF.

The chain joins TRBV4-2 to TRBJ1-4, with D maybe TRBD1 (6 bases). Trimming removed 0 bases at V and 8 bases at J, with 13 bases between. This CDR3 is built from 15 residues. CDR1 is LGHNA, CDR2 YNFKEQ, per germline. CDR3 residues: CASSQDSGTREKLFF. CDR3 bases: TGTGCCAGCAGCCAAGATTCCGGGACAAGGGAAAAACTGTTTTTT.

V is TRBV6-5 and J is TRBJ1-4, with D possibly matching TRBD1 (5 bases). The V gene lost 3 bases and the J gene lost 6 bases, with 14 bases spanning the gap. CDR3 length equals 15 residues. The germline V gene encodes CDR1 MNHEY and CDR2 SVGAGI. This CDR3 is CASSYSGLVDEKLFF. The CDR3 DNA reads as TGTGCCAGCAGTTATTCAGGGTTAGTGGATGAAAAACTGTTTTTT.

This chain connects TRBV7-9 to TRBJ1-4, with 7 bases matching TRBD1. CDR1 is SEHNR and CDR2 is FQNEAQ in the germline V gene (reference sequence). The CDR3 is made up of 15 amino acids. After removal of 5 bases from V and 1 base from J, the junction contained 4 bases not matched to a gene. The CDR3, as DNA: TGTGCCAGCAGCCCTTGGACAGGAACTAATGAAAAACTGTTTTTT. Protein sequence: CASSPWTGTNEKLFF.

V usage is TRBV29-1 and J usage is TRBJ1-1; no clear D gene. CDR3 length: 14 amino acids. Trimming left V 7 bases short and J 1 base short, with 16 bases between. Germline V gene lookup returns CDR1 SQVTM and CDR2 ANQGSEA. CDR3 region: CSGWSAGGNTEAFF. As DNA, the CDR3 is TGCAGCGGCTGGTCGGCCGGCGGGAACACTGAAGCTTTCTTT.

This clone has just a few counts. V and J are TRBV12-3 or TRBV12-4 and TRBJ2-1; no clear D. This CDR3 has 13 residues. The ends were cut back, 5 bases at V and 3 bases at J, with 8 bases in the middle. DNA of the CDR3: TGTGCCAGCAGTGGTAGCTACTACAATGAGCAGTTCTTC. It encodes CASSGSYYNEQFF.

As DNA, the CDR3 is TGTGCCAGTAAAGGTTTAGAAGGACTCACAGATACGCAGTATTTT. Protein: CASKGLEGLTDTQYF. This sequence joins TRBV19 and TRBJ2-3; possible D gene TRBD2, 5 bases. V dropped 7 bases and J dropped 2 bases, with 16 bases sitting between them. This CDR3 has 15 amino acids. CDR1 is LNHDA, CDR2 SQIVND, per germline (reference sequence).

The J gene is TRBJ2-3, the V gene TRBV18; 12 positions agree with TRBD1. Losses at the gene ends were 2 bases for V and 6 bases for J; bases not matched to a gene: 3. Germline CDR1 is KGHSH and CDR2 is LQKENI. The CDR3 is 15 amino acids. As DNA, the CDR3 is TGTGCCAGCTCACCAGGGACAGGGGGCCGGGATACGCAGTATTTT. Translating it yields CASSPGTGGRDTQYF.

The chain recombines TRBV7-2 with TRBJ2-7; D is undetermined. The germline gives CDR1 SGHTA, CDR2 FQGNSA. This CDR3 contains 14 residues. Trimming took 2 bases from V and 0 from J, leaving 8 bases between them. CDR3 amino acids: CASSLSQASYEQYF. The CDR3 bases are TGTGCCAGCAGCTTATCGCAGGCCTCCTACGAGCAGTACTTC.

The rearrangement joins TRBV29-1 to TRBJ1-2; D is possibly TRBD1 (5 bases). V shed 5 bases and J shed 7 bases, with 20 bases lying between them. Looked up from germline, CDR1 is SQVTM and CDR2 is ANQGSEA. The CDR3 spans 14 residues. The CDR3 here is CSVFQTAGNRGYTF. In nucleotides, the CDR3 is TGCAGCGTTTTTCAAACGGCAGGGAATCGTGGCTACACCTTC.

This clone was recorded only once. The J gene is TRBJ1-2, the V gene TRBV19; D is undetermined. In germline, CDR1 is LNHDA, CDR2 SQIVND (reference sequence). The CDR3 spans 12 residues. V was trimmed by 3 bases and J by 8 bases, leaving 10 bases between them. The CDR3 DNA is TGTGCCAGTAGTATTGCGGCTAGGGGCTACACCTTC. It yields the protein CASSIAARGYTF.

The V gene is TRBV28, the J gene TRBJ2-3; tentative D call: TRBD2 (5 bases). CDR1 and CDR2 from the germline V gene are MDHEN and SYDVKM. The CDR3 totals 14 residues. Between the trimmed V and J ends, which lost 6 bases and 2 bases, there was a span of 12 bases. CDR3 in amino acids: CASREDAITDTQYF. CDR3 bases: TGTGCCAGCAGGGAGGACGCGATCACAGATACGCAGTATTTT. The full variable domain, rest sourced from reference TRBV28 and TRBJ2-3, is DVKVTQSSRYLVKRTGEKVFLECVQDMDHENMFWYRQDPGLGLRLIYFSYDVKMKEKGDIPEGYSVSREKKERFSLILESASTNQTSMYLCASREDAITDTQYFGPGTRLTVL.

In its sample, this clone was seen a few times. The chain has TRBV11-3 and TRBJ2-3; TRBD2 is a possible D gene (6 bases). CDR3 length: 14 residues. V lost 4 bases, J lost 2 bases, and 10 bases lay in between. Germline V gene data show CDR1 as SGHNT and CDR2 as YENEEA. In DNA form, the CDR3 reads TGTGCCAGCAGCTCGGGGGTTACCACAGATACGCAGTATTTT. Encoded protein: CASSSGVTTDTQYF.

This clone was counted only a few times. The chain has TRBV7-2 and TRBJ2-3; D perhaps matches TRBD2 (6 bases). The germline V gene has CDR1 SGHTA and CDR2 FQGNSA. CDR3 length: 15 residues. The V and J ends lost 2 bases and 2 bases respectively, with 11 bases between them. CDR3 in DNA: TGTGCCAGCAGCTTACGGGCGGGGCCCACAGATACGCAGTATTTT. The encoded protein is CASSLRAGPTDTQYF. The full variable domain, with the rest looked up from reference TRBV7-2 and TRBJ2-3, is GAGVSQSPSNKVTEKGKDVELRCDPISGHTALYWYRQSLGQGLEFLIYFQGNSAPDKSGLPSDRFSAERTGGSVSTLTIQRTQQEDSAVYLCASSLRAGPTDTQYFGPGTRLTVL.

The DNA of the CDR3 is TGTGCCAGCAGCGCCCAGGGCGTGAACACTGAAGCTTTCTTT. Encoded protein: CASSAQGVNTEAFF. The chain is built from TRBV7-2 and TRBJ1-1, with a tentative D call TRBD1 (5 bases). CDR3 length: 14 amino acids. Per germline, CDR1 SGHTA and CDR2 FQGNSA. Trimming left V 5 bases short and J 0 bases short, with 10 bases between.